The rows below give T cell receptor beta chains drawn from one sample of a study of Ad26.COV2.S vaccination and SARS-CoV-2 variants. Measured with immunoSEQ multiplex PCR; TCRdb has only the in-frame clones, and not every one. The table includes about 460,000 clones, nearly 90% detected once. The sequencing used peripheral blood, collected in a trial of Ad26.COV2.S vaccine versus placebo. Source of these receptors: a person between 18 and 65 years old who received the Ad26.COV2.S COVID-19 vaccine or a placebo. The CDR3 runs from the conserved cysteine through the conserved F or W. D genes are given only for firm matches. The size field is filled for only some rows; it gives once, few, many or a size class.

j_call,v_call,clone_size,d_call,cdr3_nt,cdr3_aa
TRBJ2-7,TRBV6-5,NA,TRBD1,TGTGCCAGCAAAGGGACAGGGGACTACGAGCAGTACTTC,CASKGTGDYEQYF
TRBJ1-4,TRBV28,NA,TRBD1,TGTGCCAGCAGTCTTGGGACAGGGAAAAGACGGGCGACTAATGAAAAACTGTTTTTT,CASSLGTGKRRATNEKLFF
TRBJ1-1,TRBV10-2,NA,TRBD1,TGCGCCAGCAGTAACGGACAGGGGGACACTGAAGCTTTCTTT,CASSNGQGDTEAFF
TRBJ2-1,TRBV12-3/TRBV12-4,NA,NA,TGTGCCAGCAGCCCAAGCAATGAGCAGTTCTTC,CASSPSNEQFF
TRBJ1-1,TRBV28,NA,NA,TGTGCCAGCAGTTTAAATTCACAACGGAACACTGAAGCTTTCTTT,CASSLNSQRNTEAFF
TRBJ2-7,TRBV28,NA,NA,TGTGCCAGCAGTGACCGGGACATCACGGGGGAGCAGTACTTC,CASSDRDITGEQYF
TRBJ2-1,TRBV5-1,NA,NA,TGCGCCAGCAGCTTGGCCCGGGGAAGAGGTGGCGATGAGCAGTTCTTC,CASSLARGRGGDEQFF
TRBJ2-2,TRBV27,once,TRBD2,TGTGCCAGCAGCCCTAGCGGGAGGGCCGGCGGGGAGCTGTTTTTT,CASSPSGRAGGELFF
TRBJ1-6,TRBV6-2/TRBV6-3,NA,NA,TGTGCCAGCAGTCCAGCTTCTCAGGATCGTTCACCCCTCCACTTT,CASSPASQDRSPLHF
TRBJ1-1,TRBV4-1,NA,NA,TGCGCCAGCAGCCAAGACGGGGCCTTGGGAGCTTTCTTT,CASSQDGALGAFF
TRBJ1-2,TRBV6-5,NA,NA,TGTGCCAGCAGTATCCAGTCGCTCTATGGCTACACCTTC,CASSIQSLYGYTF
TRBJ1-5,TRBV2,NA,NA,TGTGCCAGCAGTGAACGGGTGTGGGGCAATCAGCCCCAGCATTTT,CASSERVWGNQPQHF
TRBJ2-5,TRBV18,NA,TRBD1,TGTGCCAGCTCACCGACAGGGGCCATGTCAGCGGCCCAGTACTTC,CASSPTGAMSAAQYF
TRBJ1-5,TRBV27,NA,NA,TGTGCCAGCAGTTTAAGGGTACCATTCAATCAGCCCCAGCATTTT,CASSLRVPFNQPQHF
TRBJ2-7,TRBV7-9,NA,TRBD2,TGTGCTAGCGGGAGTTTCTACGAGCAGTACTTC,CASGSFYEQYF
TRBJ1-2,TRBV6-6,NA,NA,TGTGCCAGCACCCCGGGGGGAGCTAACTATGGCTACACCTTC,CASTPGGANYGYTF
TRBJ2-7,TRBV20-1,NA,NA,TGCAGTGCTAGGGGATTGGGGGAGCAGTACTTC,CSARGLGEQYF
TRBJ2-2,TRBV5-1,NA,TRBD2,TGCGCCAGCAGCAGCGGGAGTTCTAGCACCGGGGAGCTGTTTTTT,CASSSGSSSTGELFF